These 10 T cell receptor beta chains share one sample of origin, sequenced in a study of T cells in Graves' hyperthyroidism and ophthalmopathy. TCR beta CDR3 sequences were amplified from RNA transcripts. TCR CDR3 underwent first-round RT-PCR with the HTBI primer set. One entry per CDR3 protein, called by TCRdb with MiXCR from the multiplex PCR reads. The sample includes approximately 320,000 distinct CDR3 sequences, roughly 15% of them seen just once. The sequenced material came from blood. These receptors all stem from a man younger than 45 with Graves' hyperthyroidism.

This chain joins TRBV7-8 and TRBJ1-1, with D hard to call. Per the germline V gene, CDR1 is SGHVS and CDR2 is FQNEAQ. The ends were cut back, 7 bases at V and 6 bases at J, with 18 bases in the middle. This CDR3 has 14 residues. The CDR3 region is CASTPFRTAAEAFF. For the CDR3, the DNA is TGTGCCAGCACCCCATTTAGGACGGCCGCTGAAGCTTTCTTT.

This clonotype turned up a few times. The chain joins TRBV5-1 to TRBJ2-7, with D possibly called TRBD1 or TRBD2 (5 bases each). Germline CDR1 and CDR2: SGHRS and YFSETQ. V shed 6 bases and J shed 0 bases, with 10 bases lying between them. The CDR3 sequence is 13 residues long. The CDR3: CASIPGPSYEQYF. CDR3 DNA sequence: TGCGCCAGCATCCCGGGACCCTCCTACGAGCAGTACTTC.

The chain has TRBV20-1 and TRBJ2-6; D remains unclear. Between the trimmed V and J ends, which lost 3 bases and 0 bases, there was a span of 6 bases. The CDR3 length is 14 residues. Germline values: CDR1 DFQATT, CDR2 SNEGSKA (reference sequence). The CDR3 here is CSARSASGANVLTF. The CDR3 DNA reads TGCAGTGCTAGGTCGGCCTCTGGGGCCAACGTCCTGACTTTC.

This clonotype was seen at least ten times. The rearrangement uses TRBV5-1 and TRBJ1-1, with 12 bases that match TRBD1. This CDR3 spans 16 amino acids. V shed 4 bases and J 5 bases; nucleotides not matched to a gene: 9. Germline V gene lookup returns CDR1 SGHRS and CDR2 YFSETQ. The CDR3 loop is CASSPGTGGAGTEAFF. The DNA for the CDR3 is TGCGCCAGCAGCCCCGGGACAGGGGGCGCCGGGACTGAAGCTTTCTTT.

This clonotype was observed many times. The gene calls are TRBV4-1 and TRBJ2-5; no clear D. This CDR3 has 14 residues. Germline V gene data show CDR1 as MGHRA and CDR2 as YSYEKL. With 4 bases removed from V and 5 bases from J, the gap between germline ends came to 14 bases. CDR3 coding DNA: TGCGCCAGCAGCCGAAGCAGACATACGGAGACCCAGTACTTC. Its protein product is CASSRSRHTETQYF.

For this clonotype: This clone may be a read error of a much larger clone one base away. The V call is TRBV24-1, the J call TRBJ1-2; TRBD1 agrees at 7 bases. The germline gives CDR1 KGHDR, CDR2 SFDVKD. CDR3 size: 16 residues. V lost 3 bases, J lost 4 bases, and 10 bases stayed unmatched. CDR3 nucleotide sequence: TGTGCCACCAGTGATCCGGGGGCAGGGGGGGTCTATGGCTACACCTTC. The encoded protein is CATSDPGAGGVYGYTF.

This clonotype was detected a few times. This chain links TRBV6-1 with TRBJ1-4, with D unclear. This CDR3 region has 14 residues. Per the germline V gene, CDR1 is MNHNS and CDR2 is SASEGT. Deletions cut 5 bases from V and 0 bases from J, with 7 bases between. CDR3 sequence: CASSWSSTNEKLFF. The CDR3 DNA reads TGTGCCAGCAGTTGGAGTTCAACTAATGAAAAACTGTTTTTT.

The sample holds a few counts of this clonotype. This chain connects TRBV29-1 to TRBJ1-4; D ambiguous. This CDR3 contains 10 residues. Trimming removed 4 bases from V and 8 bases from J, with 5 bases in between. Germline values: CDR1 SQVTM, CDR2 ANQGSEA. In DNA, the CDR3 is TGCAGCGTTGGATCCGAAAAACTGTTTTTT. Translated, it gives CSVGSEKLFF.

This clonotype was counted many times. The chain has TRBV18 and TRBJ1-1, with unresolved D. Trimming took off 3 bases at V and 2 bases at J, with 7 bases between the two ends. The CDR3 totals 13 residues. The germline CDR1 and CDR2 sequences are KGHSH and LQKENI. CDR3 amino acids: CASSPFGNTEAFF. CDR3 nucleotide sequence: TGTGCCAGCTCACCTTTTGGTAACACTGAAGCTTTCTTT. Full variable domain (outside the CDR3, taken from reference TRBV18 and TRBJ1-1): NAGVMQNPRHLVRRRGQEARLRCSPMKGHSHVYWYRQLPEEGLKFMVYLQKENIIDESGMPKERFSAEFPKEGPSILRIQQVVRGDSAAYFCASSPFGNTEAFFGQGTRLTVV.

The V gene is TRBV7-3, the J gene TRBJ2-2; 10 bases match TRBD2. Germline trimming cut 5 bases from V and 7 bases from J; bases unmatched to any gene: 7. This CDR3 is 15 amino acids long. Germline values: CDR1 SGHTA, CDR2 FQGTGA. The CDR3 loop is CASSRTSGSFGELFF. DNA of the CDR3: TGTGCCAGCAGCCGGACTAGCGGTTCCTTCGGGGAGCTGTTTTTT.